Listed here is a single T cell receptor beta chain. The source of the sample is a study of regulatory T cells in long-lasting Graves disease. Indicated time point: newly diagnosed GD, antithyroid drugs for less than 3 months. PBMC-derived RNA was used for the TCR library. Both iRepertoire HTBI primers and Arm-PCR of CDR3 regions were used to build the TCR beta libraries. TCRdb recomputed calls from the multiplex PCR reads with MiXCR, one row per CDR3 protein. Altogether about 420,000 distinct CDR3 sequences are present, roughly 15% being singletons, with the ten largest covering 23%. This CDR3 is 12 amino acids long. V shed 3 bases and J shed 6 bases, with 9 bases lying between them. Germline CDR1 DFQATT, CDR2 SNEGSKA (reference sequence). The sample also formed part of further work on T cells in Graves' hyperthyroidism and ophthalmopathy.

The rearrangement links TRBV20-1 to TRBJ1-5; possible D gene TRBD1, 6 bases. This TCR was recovered from a young woman with Graves disease. Specimen: peripheral blood mononuclear cells (PBMCs), collected at new diagnosis, from a patient treated with antithyroid drugs. This CDR3 reads CSASRGRQPQHF. As DNA, the CDR3 is TGCAGTGCTAGCAGGGGCCGTCAGCCCCAGCATTTT.